Sequencing of this T cell receptor beta chain was carried out in a study of shared clonotypes between healthy human individuals. Sequencing was performed with immunoSEQ multiplex PCR; in TCRdb, only in-frame clones are kept and a portion is missing. Among fewer than 3 million clones, 85% to 95% were seen once, and the ten largest hold 0.37%. Naive CD45RA+ and memory CD45RA-negative subsets were split from CD4+ cells. Germline V lookup: CDR1 LNHNV, CDR2 YYDKDF (reference sequence). V shed 3 bases, J shed 5 bases, and the junction held 2 bases outside the gene matches. The CDR3 runs to 13 residues. The source material was naive CD4+ T cells from PBMCs. Indicated subset: CD45RA+ positively selected. V is TRBV15 and J is TRBJ2-5; TRBD1 matches 8 bases. The receptor was derived from a man younger than 35 in good health. Some clones in this sample may be carry-over from other donors' samples. The CDR3 region has the DNA TGTGCCACCAGCAGCCGACAGGGGGAGACCCAGTACTTC. Amino acid sequence: CATSSRQGETQYF. Complete variable domain (other parts from reference TRBV15 and TRBJ2-5): DAMVIQNPRYQVTQFGKPVTLSCSQTLNHNVMYWYQQKSSQAPKLLFHYYDKDFNNEADTPDNFQSRRPNTSFCFLDIRSPGLGDTAMYLCATSSRQGETQYFGPGTRLLVL.